This TCR beta chain was captured in a study of blood T cell repertoires in COVID-19. This CDR3 comprises 16 residues. The J segment lost 1 base and the V segment lost 1 base, leaving 1 base of the junction unmatched. Germline CDR1 is MGHDK and CDR2 is SYGVNS. Original handling: Reference gene primer amplification gave estimated nucleated cell counts. The table came from immunoSEQ multiplex PCR; TCRdb's copy has only in-frame clones and leaves some out. Clone size and V and J calls were adopted from that table, with D and trimming inferred from the DNA. Here the sample spans 100,000 to 150,000 clones, 79% being singletons.

The chain joins TRBV25-1 to TRBJ2-6; the match to TRBD2 covers 7 bases. Sequenced input: peripheral blood. The receptor was derived from a man in his forties with active or convalescent COVID-19. The CDR3 protein is CASSEFGGSGANVLTF. CDR3 DNA sequence: TGTGCCAGCAGTGAATTCGGGGGGTCTGGGGCCAACGTCCTGACTTTC.